This TCR beta chain came from a study of vaccination effects on CD4 cells after COVID-19. In germline, CDR1 is GTSNPN, CDR2 SVGIG (reference sequence). CDR3 length: 11 amino acids. The V gene lost 3 bases and the J gene lost 1 base, with 3 bases spanning the gap. This table comes from immunoSEQ multiplex PCR, and its TCRdb copy is limited to in-frame clones, with some not included. The table shows roughly 76,000 clones, with around 74% occurring only once. Remarks on this clone: The target antigen is unknown.

Points from the study as a whole: After vaccination, at late timepoints, clones induced by infection and by vaccine contracted markedly.

Expansion of antigen-specific CD4+ T cells with viral peptide pools was carried out by the ViraFEST assay before sequencing. Following 10 days of culture, CD4+ T cells were isolated. Prior SARS-CoV-2 infection was absent in the vaccine recipients, as shown by negative nucleocapsid antibodies. Each culture well received a few million PBMC. These cells were then cultured in IMDM with around 9.6 IU/ml IL-2 and 9.5 to 10 ug/ml peptides. The sequencing used CD4+ T cells from PBMCs cultured with HCoV-229E spike peptides, collected before COVID-19 vaccination. The TCR was taken from a human donor who received a COVID-19 vaccine. The genes are TRBV30 and TRBJ1-2; D is unclear. The CDR3 nucleotides read TGTGCCTGGAGGTTTAACTATGGCTACACCTTC. Translation gives CAWRFNYGYTF.